The rows below give T cell receptor beta chains drawn from one sample of a study of beta chain features in type 1 diabetes. Assay: immunoSEQ multiplex PCR; the TCRdb copy retains only in-frame clones and omits some. The data hold more than 110,000 clones, with less than 9% observed a single time. Sample: central memory CD4+ T cells from blood. All receptors derive from a woman younger than 45 in good health. Both conserved end residues are trimmed from each CDR3. The D gene is left open where the match is weak. Size tells how often a clone was seen (once, few, many) or the class of an expanded clone, and some rows leave it out.

v_gene: TRBV11-2
abundance: few
d_gene: .
CDR3aa: ASSSQTGKNYGYT

v_gene: TRBV19
abundance: few
d_gene: .
CDR3aa: ASSVQVGGYT

v_gene: TRBV7-6
abundance: .
d_gene: TRBD1
CDR3aa: ASSLARGTGSDTQY

v_gene: TRBV2
abundance: .
d_gene: .
CDR3aa: ASSEGQFFGYT

v_gene: TRBV19
abundance: few
d_gene: .
CDR3aa: ASAFGGGLGTGELF

v_gene: TRBV11-3
abundance: few
d_gene: .
CDR3aa: ASSISGGPYEQY

v_gene: TRBV27
abundance: .
d_gene: .
CDR3aa: ASSHKPGATNEKLF

v_gene: TRBV28
abundance: .
d_gene: .
CDR3aa: ASTRPRRQGEQY

v_gene: TRBV4-2
abundance: few
d_gene: TRBD2
CDR3aa: ASSQGVAGEGDTQY

v_gene: TRBV10-3
abundance: .
d_gene: TRBD1
CDR3aa: AIRRGLDTEAF

v_gene: TRBV9
abundance: .
d_gene: TRBD1
CDR3aa: ASSDRTGGHNEQF

v_gene: TRBV27
abundance: .
d_gene: .
CDR3aa: ASSLDFRVTNEKLF

v_gene: TRBV5-8
abundance: .
d_gene: .
CDR3aa: ASSFTSFETQY

v_gene: TRBV4-3
abundance: .
d_gene: .
CDR3aa: ASSQDFLQGVNQPQH